The 26 T cell receptor beta chains below all came from one sample that was sequenced in a study of shared clonotypes between healthy human individuals. The naive CD8 fraction comprised CD45RO-negative cells positively selected for CCR7 and excluded terminally differentiated effector memory CD45RA+ cells. This table comes from immunoSEQ multiplex PCR, and its TCRdb copy is limited to in-frame clones, with some not included. The repertoire holds around 2,000,000 clones, with 85% to 95% as singletons. Material for sequencing was naive CD8+ T cells sorted from blood. The receptors originated from a man between 18 and 35 years old in good health.

This chain joins TRBV6-5 and TRBJ2-7, with a weak D call TRBD1 (5 bases). V was shortened by 5 bases and J by 3 bases, with 8 bases between the two germline ends. CDR3 length: 12 residues. Germline lookup yields CDR1 MNHEY and CDR2 SVGAGI. The CDR3 reads CASSDSLYEQYF. The DNA of the CDR3 is TGTGCCAGCAGTGACAGCCTCTACGAGCAGTACTTC.

The chain combines TRBV6-6 with TRBJ2-5; the D gene is possibly TRBD1 (6 bases). Germline V gives CDR1 MNHNY, CDR2 SVGAGI (reference sequence). V was pared by 8 bases and J by 1 base, with 14 bases between. The CDR3 totals 14 residues. CDR3 DNA: TGTGCCAGCCGGTCAGGGGAGCTCCAAGAGACCCAGTACTTC. Translated: CASRSGELQETQYF.

The rearrangement joins TRBV7-9 to TRBJ2-1; 7 bases are a match to TRBD1. Germline values: CDR1 SEHNR, CDR2 FQNEAQ (reference sequence). J gave up 6 bases and V 5 bases, and 10 bases lay outside the gene matches. The CDR3 is made up of 15 amino acids. The CDR3 bases are TGTGCCAGCAGCGTTACAGGGGCTGGGGTCAATGAGCAGTTCTTC. Translation gives CASSVTGAGVNEQFF.

A single count supports this clone. The rearrangement uses TRBV5-4 and TRBJ2-1; TRBD2 matches at 8 bases. This CDR3 is built from 12 residues. CDR1 and CDR2 (germline): SGHNT, YYREEE (reference sequence). Germline trimming cut 6 bases from V and 9 bases from J; bases unmatched to any gene: 5. The CDR3 nucleotides read TGTGCCAGCAAAGCGGGAGTAGGTGAGCAGTTCTTC. It yields the protein CASKAGVGEQFF.

This chain connects TRBV11-3 to TRBJ1-1, with 9 bases identical to TRBD1. This CDR3 spans 15 amino acids. Unmatched junction bases numbered 6, after V lost 7 bases and J lost 0 bases. Germline loops: CDR1 SGHNT, CDR2 YENEEA. CDR3 sequence: CASKETGGMNTEAFF. The CDR3 nucleotides are TGTGCCAGCAAGGAAACAGGGGGCATGAACACTGAAGCTTTCTTT.

The V and J genes are TRBV6-1 and TRBJ2-1; the match to TRBD2 covers 16 bases. CDR1 is MNHNS, CDR2 SASEGT, per germline. V was clipped by 3 bases and J by 8 bases; unmatched bases: 13. The CDR3 extends over 19 amino acids. As DNA, the CDR3 is TGTGCCAGCAGTGAGGCTGGCCCGGGGACTAGCGGGGGGGCTTATGAGCAGTTCTTC. It translates to CASSEAGPGTSGGAYEQFF.

The chain uses TRBV7-2 and TRBJ2-3; maybe TRBD2 (5 bases). The CDR3 is made up of 15 amino acids. Trimming cost V 3 bases and J 0 bases, with 10 bases left between them. CDR1 is SGHTA, CDR2 FQGNSA, per germline. DNA for the CDR3: TGTGCCAGCAGCTTCGGGGTTACTAGCACAGATACGCAGTATTTT. Encoded protein: CASSFGVTSTDTQYF. The full variable domain, in which reference TRBV7-2 and TRBJ2-3 provide the parts outside the CDR3, is GAGVSQSPSNKVTEKGKDVELRCDPISGHTALYWYRQSLGQGLEFLIYFQGNSAPDKSGLPSDRFSAERTGGSVSTLTIQRTQQEDSAVYLCASSFGVTSTDTQYFGPGTRLTVL.

This chain uses TRBV2 with TRBJ2-3; TRBD2 aligns across 10 bases. V lost 9 bases and J lost 1; bases outside the gene matches: 4. CDR1 SNHLY and CDR2 FYNNEI come from the germline V gene. The CDR3 extends over 14 amino acids. The CDR3 DNA reads TGTGCCAGGACGGGGACTAGCGGCACAGATACGCAGTATTTT. This translates into CARTGTSGTDTQYF.

This clone showed up just once. CDR3: CASSAGQGEGQETQYF. In DNA, the CDR3 is TGTGCCAGCAGCGCGGGACAGGGAGAAGGGCAAGAGACCCAGTACTTC. This chain links TRBV9 with TRBJ2-5, with 9 bases matching TRBD1. The CDR3 spans 16 residues. CDR1 and CDR2 from the germline V gene are SGDLS and YYNGEE. The ends lost 3 bases at V and 2 bases at J; junction bases unmatched: 8.

J is TRBJ2-3 and V is TRBV11-2; 14 nucleotides agree with TRBD2. J was trimmed by 4 bases and V by 8 bases; bases with no gene match: 8. Germline V lookup: CDR1 SGHAT, CDR2 FQNNGV. The CDR3 runs to 16 residues. The CDR3 loop is CASQWGLAGVADTQYF. In DNA, the CDR3 is TGTGCCAGCCAGTGGGGACTAGCGGGAGTCGCAGATACGCAGTATTTT.

V gene TRBV9 combines with J gene TRBJ2-7, with D perhaps matching TRBD1 (5 bases). Germline CDR1 reads SGDLS; CDR2 reads YYNGEE. The CDR3 is made up of 13 amino acids. Trimming pared 2 bases from V and 4 bases from J, leaving 10 bases between. This chain's CDR3 is CASSVNSGYEQYF. CDR3 sequence (DNA): TGTGCCAGCAGCGTTAACTCAGGGTACGAGCAGTACTTC.

J is TRBJ1-2 and V is TRBV4-1; D might be TRBD1 (5 bases). The germline V gene encodes CDR1 MGHRA and CDR2 YSYEKL. This CDR3 spans 15 amino acids. The V end lost 1 base, the J end lost 5 bases, and 14 bases lay between the germline ends. The CDR3 DNA is TGCGCCAGCAGCCAAGTTGGCGGACATAATTATGGCTACACCTTC. Protein product: CASSQVGGHNYGYTF.

The chain couples TRBV27 to TRBJ2-7; D not resolved. This CDR3 is 15 amino acids long. With 2 bases removed from V and 7 bases from J, the gap between germline ends came to 18 bases. Germline loops: CDR1 MNHEY, CDR2 SMNVEV (reference sequence). The DNA of the CDR3 is TGTGCCAGCAGTTTAACGGCCGCAGCCCTGGGGGAGCAGTACTTC. Residues: CASSLTAAALGEQYF.

V usage is TRBV6-5 and J usage is TRBJ1-1; D perhaps matches TRBD1 (6 bases). The V gene's germline CDR1 is MNHEY and CDR2 SVGAGI. The length of the CDR3 is 15 residues. V was cut by 6 bases and J by 4 bases, with 18 bases left in between. The CDR3 protein is CASSTSGGRGTEAFF. The CDR3 region has the DNA TGTGCCAGCAGCACTTCGGGGGGGCGCGGCACTGAAGCTTTCTTT.

The chain has TRBV6-1 and TRBJ1-6; D is unresolved. This CDR3 is built from 14 residues. Looked up from germline, CDR1 is MNHNS and CDR2 is SASEGT. V lost 3 bases and J lost 8, with 11 bases in between. CDR3 DNA sequence: TGTGCCAGCAGTGATGGGTGGAGATATTCACCCCTCCACTTT. The encoded protein is CASSDGWRYSPLHF.

This sequence joins TRBV16 and TRBJ1-2; possible D gene TRBD1, 6 bases. The CDR3 has 16 amino acids. With 3 bases removed from V and 3 bases from J, the gap between germline ends came to 17 bases. Germline values: CDR1 KGHSY, CDR2 FQNENV. The CDR3 DNA follows: TGTGCCAGCAGCCAGGACCCGGGGGCACAGGACTATGGCTACACCTTC. It translates to CASSQDPGAQDYGYTF.

Here the CDR3 DNA reads TGTGCCAGCAGCTTAGAAATCATTTCCACCGGGGAGCTGTTTTTT. Residues: CASSLEIISTGELFF. The genes are TRBV7-6 and TRBJ2-2, with D unresolved. This CDR3 comprises 15 residues. With 1 base removed from V and 4 bases from J, the gap between germline ends came to 10 bases. CDR1 and CDR2 (germline): SGHVS, FNYEAQ.

The chain links TRBV30 to TRBJ2-2, with a possible D match to TRBD1 (6 bases). Per the germline V gene, CDR1 is GTSNPN and CDR2 is SVGIG (reference sequence). The V gene lost 5 bases and the J gene lost 3 bases, with 13 bases spanning the gap. The CDR3 length is 14 residues. The CDR3 loop is CAWDETGDTGELFF. The CDR3, as DNA: TGTGCCTGGGACGAGACAGGCGACACCGGGGAGCTGTTTTTT.

V gene TRBV4-1 combines with J gene TRBJ2-7; D not certain. The V gene's germline CDR1 is MGHRA and CDR2 YSYEKL. V was shortened by 1 base and J by 2 bases, with 12 bases between the two germline ends. The CDR3 is made up of 15 amino acids. The CDR3 is CASSQGTELTYEQYF. The CDR3 DNA follows: TGCGCCAGCAGCCAAGGTACCGAGCTCACCTACGAGCAGTACTTC.

With respect to this clone: This CDR3 is also generated by other DNA sequences in the sample. The chain joins TRBV30 to TRBJ2-1; D gene ambiguous. V was shortened by 1 base and J by 5 bases, with 3 bases between the two germline ends. The CDR3 runs 11 residues. Germline assignment: CDR1 GTSNPN and CDR2 SVGIG (reference sequence). The CDR3 nucleotides are TGTGCCTGGAGTGAGAACAATGAGCAGTTCTTC. Amino acids: CAWSENNEQFF.

The V and J genes are TRBV4-1 and TRBJ2-7; maybe TRBD1 (7 bases). CDR1 and CDR2 from the germline V gene are MGHRA and YSYEKL. CDR3 length: 17 residues. Trimming removed 1 base from V and 5 bases from J, with 21 bases in between. The CDR3, as DNA: TGCGCCAGCAGCCAAGGGGCAGGGGGAGGAGGGAACCACGAGCAGTACTTC. It codes for CASSQGAGGGGNHEQYF.

The V call is TRBV6-5, the J call TRBJ2-2; 10 positions agree with TRBD1. Germline values: CDR1 MNHEY, CDR2 SVGAGI. With V trimmed by 2 bases and J by 6 bases, 3 bases remained unmatched. The CDR3 contains 15 residues. CDR3 residues: CASSYQTGGAGELFF. Written as DNA, the CDR3 is TGTGCCAGCAGTTACCAGACAGGGGGCGCCGGGGAGCTGTTTTTT.

The J gene is TRBJ2-1, the V gene TRBV6-1; TRBD2 agrees at 8 bases. V dropped 2 bases and J dropped 0; count of bases not matched to a gene: 18. This CDR3 is 21 amino acids long. In germline, CDR1 is MNHNS, CDR2 SASEGT. The chain's CDR3 is CASSERFPGGGPLSSYNEQFF. CDR3 coding DNA: TGTGCCAGCAGTGAAAGGTTCCCCGGCGGGGGGCCGCTGAGCTCCTACAATGAGCAGTTCTTC.

This chain joins TRBV7-3 and TRBJ2-7; a possible D gene is TRBD1 (6 bases). Trimming took off 5 bases at V and 3 bases at J, with 11 bases between the two ends. This CDR3 comprises 13 residues. In germline, CDR1 is SGHTA, CDR2 FQGTGA. DNA for the CDR3: TGTGCCAGCAGCGTGACACAGGGCTACGAGCAGTACTTC. Protein product: CASSVTQGYEQYF.

This clone was detected only once. The V and J genes are TRBV5-1 and TRBJ2-1, with D tentatively TRBD1 (6 bases). Germline CDR1 reads SGHRS; CDR2 reads YFSETQ. This CDR3 is built from 15 residues. V dropped 4 bases and J dropped 7 bases, with 18 bases sitting between them. This CDR3 reads CASSGGPGTDNEQFF. Here the CDR3 DNA reads TGCGCCAGCAGCGGGGGCCCCGGGACGGATAATGAGCAGTTCTTC.

As regards this clone: The sample contains more than one DNA sequence encoding this CDR3. The chain links TRBV7-9 to TRBJ2-1; 11 bases fit TRBD2. Germline CDR1 reads SEHNR; CDR2 reads FQNEAQ (reference sequence). V lost 5 bases to trimming and J lost 4 bases; unmatched junction nucleotides: 4. There are 15 residues in the CDR3. Here the CDR3 reads CASSLSGGEYNEQFF. CDR3 nucleotide sequence: TGTGCCAGCAGCCTTAGCGGGGGGGAATACAATGAGCAGTTCTTC.